This TCR beta chain was identified in a study of graft-versus-host responses after intestinal transplantation. The wider study: Grafts that recipients had were multivisceral, liver-intestinal, or isolated intestinal transplants. Induction using anti-thymocyte globulin, followed by tacrolimus and steroids for 2 to 4 years, was given to all recipients.

As regards this clone: Its specificity is not known.

Study observations and caveats: Marrow from the recipient contained GvH clones, some of which had appeared first in ileum or blood.

The germline V gene has CDR1 MNHEY and CDR2 SMNVEV (reference sequence). The CDR3 consists of 17 residues. Unmatched junction bases numbered 12, after V lost 3 bases and J lost 4 bases. Some clones are missing from TCRdb's copy, which holds only in-frame ones; the method was immunoSEQ multiplex PCR. The table shows about 81,000 clones, with 85% to 90% occurring only once. The rearrangement links TRBV27 to TRBJ2-1, with 7 bases lining up with TRBD2. The sequences come from unstimulated CD4+ T cells sorted from spleen or lymph node cells, collected before intestinal transplant. This TCR came from a human donor who received an intestinal transplant. CDR3 region: CASSFSPLGAGYNEQFF. The CDR3 coding sequence is TGTGCCAGCAGTTTCTCCCCACTCGGAGCGGGATACAATGAGCAGTTCTTC.